What follows are 32 T cell receptor beta chains derived from one specimen sequenced in a study of post-analysis software for immune sequencing data (dated by TCRdb to 2013 to 2016). General findings and caveats noted by the study authors: Significantly higher frequencies in patients than in controls were found for several TRBV segments, including TRBV5-6, TRBV5-1 and TRBV20-1.

These receptors have no known antigen. Library preparation was by PCR. Reads for this sample came from an Illumina HiSeq 2500. To reduce PCR and sequencing biases, unique molecular identifiers were built into the TCR beta cDNA libraries. TCRdb reprocessing: public reads trimmed at Q25 with fastp, clones called with MiXCR, in-frame beta chains kept. Rows are combined by CDR3 protein, so each entry shows the most common genes and DNA. For this sample there are roughly 700,000 distinct CDR3 sequences; 25% to 30% appear just once. The ten top clones hold 0.55% to 0.65% of the sample. Sequences were obtained from blood. The source of these receptors is a girl between 5 and 17 years old with multiple sclerosis.

V is TRBV11-2 and J is TRBJ2-1, with TRBD2 matching 10 bases. Germline assignment: CDR1 SGHAT and CDR2 FQNNGV. The CDR3 has 15 residues. The ends lost 4 bases at V and 8 bases at J; junction bases unmatched: 8. The CDR3 nucleotides are TGTGCCAGCAGCTCGACGGGACTAGCGATTGATGAGCAGTTCTTC. It yields the protein CASSSTGLAIDEQFF.

This clonotype was counted only a few times. This sequence joins TRBV24-1 and TRBJ2-5; D uncertain. Trimming stripped 3 bases from V and 1 base from J, with 14 bases between. Looked up from germline, CDR1 is KGHDR and CDR2 is SFDVKD. The CDR3 is 16 amino acids. CDR3 bases: TGTGCCACCAGTGATGGGCCGCTAAATCGCCAAGAGACCCAGTACTTC. Its translation is CATSDGPLNRQETQYF.

The chain employs TRBV15 and TRBJ1-2; D is unclear. Germline V CDR1 and CDR2: LNHNV, YYDKDF (reference sequence). Between the trimmed V and J ends, which lost 5 bases and 4 bases, there was a span of 17 bases. The CDR3 runs to 15 residues. The CDR3 region is CATSDKGQVFYGYTF. The CDR3 bases are TGTGCCACCAGCGATAAAGGGCAGGTCTTCTATGGCTACACCTTC.

CDR3: CASSLPTGMSNQPQHF. CDR3 nucleotides: TGTGCCAGCAGCCTACCTACAGGGATGAGCAATCAGCCCCAGCATTTT. The genes are TRBV14 and TRBJ1-5, with D perhaps matching TRBD1 (6 bases). Between the trimmed V and J ends, which lost 4 bases and 1 base, there was a span of 14 bases. The CDR3 contains 16 residues. Germline V gene lookup returns CDR1 SGHDN and CDR2 FVKESK. Based on the CDR3 plus reference TRBV14 and TRBJ1-5, the full variable domain is EAGVTQFPSHSVIEKGQTVTLRCDPISGHDNLYWYRRVMGKEIKFLLHFVKESKQDESGMPNNRFLAERTGGTYSTLKVQPAELEDSGVYFCASSLPTGMSNQPQHFGDGTRLSIL.

This clonotype was found a few times. CDR3 DNA sequence: TGTGCCAGCAGTTTAGACCTGACAGATTACGGTCGGGAGACCCAGTACTTC. Protein product: CASSLDLTDYGRETQYF. The V gene is TRBV12-3 or TRBV12-4, the J gene TRBJ2-5; D is perhaps TRBD1 (5 bases). The CDR3 is 17 residues long. Trimming left V 1 base short and J 5 bases short, with 20 bases between.

Only a few counts were recorded for this clonotype. This chain connects TRBV7-9 to TRBJ2-7; D could derive from TRBD1 or TRBD2 (5 bases each). The length of the CDR3 is 13 residues. Germline-derived CDR1 and CDR2 are SEHNR and FQNEAQ (reference sequence). Trimming left V 4 bases short and J 5 bases short, with 12 bases between. The DNA of the CDR3 is TGTGCCAGCAGCTCCCCTTCGGGACACGAGCAGTACTTC. Protein product: CASSSPSGHEQYF. The whole variable domain, remainder taken from reference TRBV7-9 and TRBJ2-7, is DTGVSQNPRHKITKRGQNVTFRCDPISEHNRLYWYRQTLGQGPEFLTYFQNEAQLEKSRLLSDRFSAERPKGSFSTLEIQRTEQGDSAMYLCASSSPSGHEQYFGPGTRLTVT.

This clonotype has a handful of counts. This chain connects TRBV7-2 to TRBJ2-4; no definite D call. The CDR3 is 16 amino acids. V was shortened by 1 base and J by 0 bases, with 10 bases between the two germline ends. Per germline, CDR1 SGHTA and CDR2 FQGNSA. CDR3 in DNA: TGTGCCAGCAGCTTAGGTGGGCCCCCAGCCAAAAACATTCAGTACTTC. Translating it yields CASSLGGPPAKNIQYF.

This clonotype was observed a few times. The CDR3 region is CASSLRGGSSQYF. The DNA for the CDR3 is TGTGCCAGCAGCTTACGGGGGGGCTCATCGCAGTATTTT. The V and J genes are TRBV7-2 and TRBJ2-3, with 8 positions matching TRBD2. V lost 2 bases and J lost 10; bases outside the gene matches: 5. Germline CDR1 reads SGHTA; CDR2 reads FQGNSA. CDR3 length: 13 residues.

The V and J genes are TRBV6-5 and TRBJ1-5; 7 bases are shared with TRBD1. The CDR3 is 14 amino acids. The V and J ends lost 6 bases and 7 bases, in that order; junction bases with no gene match: 9. The germline gives CDR1 MNHEY, CDR2 SVGAGI. The CDR3 loop is CASSPGGLRQPQHF. The CDR3 bases are TGTGCCAGCAGCCCAGGGGGGCTGAGGCAGCCCCAGCATTTT.

The J gene is TRBJ2-3, the V gene TRBV20-1; D ambiguous. From germline, CDR1 is DFQATT and CDR2 SNEGSKA (reference sequence). Trimming removed 6 bases at V and 0 bases at J, with 16 bases between. This CDR3 contains 15 residues. The CDR3 coding sequence is TGCAGTGCCCCGGATCGGCGCGGTAGCACAGATACGCAGTATTTT. It is translated as CSAPDRRGSTDTQYF.

The chain has TRBV4-1 and TRBJ1-2; the D gene is possibly TRBD1 (5 bases). Trimming removed 0 bases from V and 2 bases from J, with 13 bases in between. CDR3 length: 16 amino acids. The germline gives CDR1 MGHRA, CDR2 YSYEKL. CDR3 in amino acids: CASSQDSPGLNYGYTF. The CDR3 region has the DNA TGCGCCAGCAGCCAAGATTCCCCGGGGCTAAACTATGGCTACACCTTC.

The J gene is TRBJ1-1, the V gene TRBV5-1, with D unclear. This CDR3 has 16 residues. Trimming left V 3 bases short and J 2 bases short, with 17 bases between. Germline values: CDR1 SGHRS, CDR2 YFSETQ. CDR3 DNA sequence: TGCGCCAGCAGCTCGGATTGGTTTGGAGCTAACACTGAAGCTTTCTTT. Translation gives CASSSDWFGANTEAFF. Combining the CDR3 with reference TRBV5-1 and TRBJ1-1 gives the whole variable domain KAGVTQTPRYLIKTRGQQVTLSCSPISGHRSVSWYQQTPGQGLQFLFEYFSETQRNKGNFPGRFSGRQFSNSRSEMNVSTLELGDSALYLCASSSDWFGANTEAFFGQGTRLTVV.

The table lists this clonotype with a few counts. CDR3 in DNA: TGTGCCAGCAGTTCTTTAGCTAGAGGGTCCTACAATGAGCAGTTCTTC. Its protein product is CASSSLARGSYNEQFF. The chain couples TRBV28 to TRBJ2-1; D possibly corresponds to TRBD2 (5 bases). Germline assignment: CDR1 MDHEN and CDR2 SYDVKM. The CDR3 totals 16 residues. V lost 4 bases, J lost 1 base, and 14 bases lay in between.

This rearrangement joins TRBV6-2 or TRBV6-3 to TRBJ2-4; 7 positions match TRBD2. V gave up 6 bases and J gave up 9 bases; unmatched junction bases: 11. Germline assignment: CDR1 MNHEY and CDR2 SVGEGT. The CDR3 is 14 amino acids. The CDR3 spells CASSRRGGGGIQYF. The CDR3 DNA is TGTGCCAGCAGCCGACGCGGGGGAGGCGGCATTCAGTACTTC.

V gene TRBV20-1 combines with J gene TRBJ2-3; 10 positions agree with TRBD1. This CDR3 is 14 amino acids long. The germline CDR1 and CDR2 sequences are DFQATT and SNEGSKA (reference sequence). The CDR3 sequence: CTTRPGQGTDTQYF. CDR3 bases: TGCACCACAAGACCGGGACAGGGGACAGATACGCAGTATTTT.

The genes are TRBV6-5 and TRBJ1-1; D unresolved. This CDR3 region has 12 residues. Germline CDR1 reads MNHEY; CDR2 reads SVGAGI. Trimming removed 7 bases at V and 3 bases at J, with 9 bases between. CDR3 sequence reads: CASNRPDTEAFF. CDR3 nucleotides: TGTGCCAGCAACCGTCCGGACACTGAAGCTTTCTTT.

A few counts support this clonotype. CDR3 residues: CSARVTGRGDTQYF. DNA of the CDR3: TGCAGTGCTAGAGTTACCGGGAGGGGGGATACGCAGTATTTT. The chain employs TRBV20-1 and TRBJ2-3; 8 bases are shared with TRBD2. This CDR3 contains 14 residues. The V segment lost 1 base and the J segment 6 bases; nucleotides outside the gene matches: 6. Germline values: CDR1 DFQATT, CDR2 SNEGSKA (reference sequence).

The chain recombines TRBV3-1 with TRBJ2-5; D not certain. Judging by the DNA end, TRBJ2-1 fits better; the J call may be wrong. Germline values: CDR1 LGHDT, CDR2 YNNKEL (reference sequence). CDR3 length equals 12 residues. The chain's CDR3 is CASSQDRETQFF. CDR3 DNA sequence: TGTGCCAGCAGCCAAGATCGAGAGACCCAGTTCTTC.

To note about this clonotype: A much larger clone differs from this one at a single base, so this may be a read error. This chain links TRBV29-1 with TRBJ2-7; D possibly corresponds to TRBD2 (5 bases). CDR3 length: 15 amino acids. The V and J ends lost 1 base and 3 bases respectively, with 16 bases between them. The germline gives CDR1 SQVTM, CDR2 ANQGSEA. The CDR3 DNA reads as TGCAGCGTTGAAGTGGCCAGCGAGGGAGACTACGAGCAGTACTTC. It translates to CSVEVASEGDYEQYF.

This clonotype was seen a handful of times. The rearrangement uses TRBV5-1 and TRBJ1-1; D is uncertain. CDR1 and CDR2 (germline): SGHRS, YFSETQ. V shed 4 bases and J shed 0 bases, with 16 bases lying between them. The CDR3 loop spans 16 amino acids. The CDR3 region is CASSHGPGVVNTEAFF. The CDR3 DNA follows: TGCGCCAGCAGCCATGGGCCCGGGGTAGTGAACACTGAAGCTTTCTTT.

There are many counts of this clonotype. The J gene is TRBJ2-7, the V gene TRBV7-9; the D gene could be TRBD1 or TRBD2 (5 bases each). The CDR3 is made up of 12 amino acids. Germline values: CDR1 SEHNR, CDR2 FQNEAQ (reference sequence). Trimming took off 8 bases at V and 7 bases at J, with 15 bases between the two ends. The CDR3 DNA follows: TGTGCCAGCGGACGGGACGTCAGAGAGCAGTACTTC. Its protein is CASGRDVREQYF.

The chain recombines TRBV27 with TRBJ2-1; 8 bases line up with TRBD2. The CDR3 loop spans 13 amino acids. V was pared by 6 bases and J by 12 bases, with 10 bases of the junction left unmatched. CDR1 and CDR2 from the germline V gene are MNHEY and SMNVEV (reference sequence). DNA for the CDR3: TGTGCCAGCAGGCCAGGACTAGCTATAGGGCAGTTCTTC. The encoded protein is CASRPGLAIGQFF.

The chain's CDR3 is CSAAPTGNNQPQHF. The CDR3 DNA follows: TGCAGTGCCGCACCGACAGGGAACAATCAGCCCCAGCATTTT. The J gene is TRBJ1-5, the V gene TRBV20-1; TRBD1 matches at 7 bases. CDR3 length: 14 residues. Looked up from germline, CDR1 is DFQATT and CDR2 is SNEGSKA (reference sequence). J lost 3 bases, V lost 6 bases, and 8 bases had no gene match.

This clonotype was recorded a few times. The chain carries TRBV20-1 and TRBJ2-7; 9 nucleotides line up with TRBD2. The CDR3 is 17 amino acids. The V gene's germline CDR1 is DFQATT and CDR2 SNEGSKA (reference sequence). J lost 4 bases, V lost 2 bases, and 15 bases had no gene match. CDR3 sequence: CSARWDFSGRASYEQYF. The CDR3 DNA follows: TGCAGTGCTAGATGGGATTTTAGCGGGAGAGCGTCTTACGAGCAGTACTTC.

This clonotype was recorded a few times. The CDR3 sequence: CASSRFKDHNEQFF. Here the CDR3 DNA reads TGTGCCAGCAGCCGCTTTAAGGACCACAATGAGCAGTTCTTC. V gene TRBV2 combines with J gene TRBJ2-1; D ambiguous. The CDR3 contains 14 residues. The ends were cut back, 6 bases at V and 5 bases at J, with 14 bases in the middle. Germline CDR1 and CDR2: SNHLY and FYNNEI. The whole variable domain, remainder taken from reference TRBV2 and TRBJ2-1, is EPEVTQTPSHQVTQMGQEVILRCVPISNHLYFYWYRQILGQKVEFLVSFYNNEISEKSEIFDDQFSVERPDGSNFTLKIRSTKLEDSAMYFCASSRFKDHNEQFFGPGTRLTVL.

This clonotype appeared a few times. The chain has TRBV9 and TRBJ2-1, with 9 bases that match TRBD1. Looked up from germline, CDR1 is SGDLS and CDR2 is YYNGEE. This CDR3 has 15 amino acids. V lost 3 bases to trimming and J lost 6 bases; unmatched junction nucleotides: 7. The CDR3 DNA follows: TGTGCCAGCAGCGCAGGGACAGGGCGGTTCAATGAGCAGTTCTTC. Its protein is CASSAGTGRFNEQFF. Based on the CDR3 plus reference TRBV9 and TRBJ2-1, the full variable domain is DSGVTQTPKHLITATGQRVTLRCSPRSGDLSVYWYQQSLDQGLQFLIQYYNGEERAKGNILERFSAQQFPDLHSELNLSSLELGDSALYFCASSAGTGRFNEQFFGPGTRLTVL.

This chain connects TRBV12-3 or TRBV12-4 to TRBJ1-4; D call uncertain. Trimming took 3 bases from V and 5 from J, leaving 10 bases between them. This CDR3 spans 14 amino acids. The CDR3 DNA is TGTGCCAGCAGTTTTGGCGGCTACAATGAAAAACTGTTTTTT. Residues: CASSFGGYNEKLFF.

On this clonotype itself: This may be a read error, as it is one base from a much larger clone. The chain employs TRBV7-9 and TRBJ2-7, with D perhaps being TRBD1 or TRBD2 (6 bases each). This CDR3 has 15 amino acids. Germline CDR1 SEHNR, CDR2 FQNEAQ (reference sequence). V lost 4 bases to trimming and J lost 4 bases, with 17 bases between them. The DNA for the CDR3 is TGTGCCAGCAGCTACGGCATAGGGGGGAAATACGAGCAGTACTTC. Amino acids: CASSYGIGGKYEQYF. Full variable domain (missing parts from reference TRBV7-9 and TRBJ2-7): DTGVSQNPRHKITKRGQNVTFRCDPISEHNRLYWYRQTLGQGPEFLTYFQNEAQLEKSRLLSDRFSAERPKGSFSTLEIQRTEQGDSAMYLCASSYGIGGKYEQYFGPGTRLTVT.

V and J are TRBV25-1 and TRBJ1-1; D gene uncertain. Trimming removed 3 bases from V and 9 bases from J, with 11 bases in between. Germline values: CDR1 MGHDK, CDR2 SYGVNS. This CDR3 region has 12 residues. The CDR3 DNA follows: TGTGCCAGCAGTGATCGGGCGCGAAAAGCTTTCTTT. This translates into CASSDRARKAFF.

The J gene is TRBJ2-1, the V gene TRBV5-1; 9 nucleotides match TRBD1. There are 16 residues in the CDR3. Germline V CDR1 and CDR2: SGHRS, YFSETQ. Losses at the gene ends were 4 bases for V and 1 base for J; bases not matched to a gene: 6. CDR3 bases: TGCGCCAGCAGCAAAGGGACAGGGCGATCCTACAATGAGCAGTTCTTC. Translated: CASSKGTGRSYNEQFF.

The chain recombines TRBV14 with TRBJ2-1; D might be TRBD1 (6 bases). The germline V gene encodes CDR1 SGHDN and CDR2 FVKESK. The ends were cut back, 2 bases at V and 5 bases at J, with 16 bases in the middle. CDR3 length: 16 residues. The CDR3 DNA follows: TGTGCCAGCAGCCAAATAGCAGGGGTAAGAAACAATGAGCAGTTCTTC. Protein product: CASSQIAGVRNNEQFF.

A few counts support this clonotype. This chain joins TRBV7-2 and TRBJ2-5; 10 bases map to TRBD2. Germline V gene lookup returns CDR1 SGHTA and CDR2 FQGNSA. V dropped 5 bases and J dropped 1; count of bases not matched to a gene: 4. This CDR3 has 15 residues. The chain's CDR3 is CASSAASGSQETQYF. The CDR3 DNA reads as TGTGCCAGCAGCGCTGCTAGCGGGAGCCAAGAGACCCAGTACTTC.